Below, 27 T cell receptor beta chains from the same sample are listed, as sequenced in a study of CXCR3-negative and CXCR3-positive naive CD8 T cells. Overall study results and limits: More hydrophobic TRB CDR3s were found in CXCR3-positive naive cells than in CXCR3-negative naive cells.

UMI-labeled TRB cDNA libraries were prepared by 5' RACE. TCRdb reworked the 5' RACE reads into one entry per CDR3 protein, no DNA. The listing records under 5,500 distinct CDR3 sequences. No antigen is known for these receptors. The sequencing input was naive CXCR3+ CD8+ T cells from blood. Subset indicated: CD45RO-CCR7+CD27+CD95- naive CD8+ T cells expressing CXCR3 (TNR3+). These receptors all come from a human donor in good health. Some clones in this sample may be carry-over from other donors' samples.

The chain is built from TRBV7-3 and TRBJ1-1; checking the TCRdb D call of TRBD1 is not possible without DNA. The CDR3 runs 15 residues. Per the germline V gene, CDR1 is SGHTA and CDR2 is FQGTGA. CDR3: CASSPSTDPGAEAFF.

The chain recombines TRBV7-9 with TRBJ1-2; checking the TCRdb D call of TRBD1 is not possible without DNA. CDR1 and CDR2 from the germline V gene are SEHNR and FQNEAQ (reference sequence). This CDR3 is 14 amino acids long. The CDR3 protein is CASSSPDRVDGYTF.

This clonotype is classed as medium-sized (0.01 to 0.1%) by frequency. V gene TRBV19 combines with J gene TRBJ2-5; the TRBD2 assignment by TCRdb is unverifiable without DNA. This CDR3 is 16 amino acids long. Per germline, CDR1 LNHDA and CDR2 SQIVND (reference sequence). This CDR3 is CASSPTSGQYQETQYF.

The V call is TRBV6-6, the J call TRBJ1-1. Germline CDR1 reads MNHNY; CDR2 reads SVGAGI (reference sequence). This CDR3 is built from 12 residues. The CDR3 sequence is CASSPMGAEAFF.

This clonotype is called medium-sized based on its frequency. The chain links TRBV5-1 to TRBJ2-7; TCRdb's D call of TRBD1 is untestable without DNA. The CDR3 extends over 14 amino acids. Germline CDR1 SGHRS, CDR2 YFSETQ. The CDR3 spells CASSLDGQGPEQYF.

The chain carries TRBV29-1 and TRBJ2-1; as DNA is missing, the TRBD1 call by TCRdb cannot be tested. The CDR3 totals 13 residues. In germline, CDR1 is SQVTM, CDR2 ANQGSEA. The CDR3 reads CSVSGGNYNEQFF.

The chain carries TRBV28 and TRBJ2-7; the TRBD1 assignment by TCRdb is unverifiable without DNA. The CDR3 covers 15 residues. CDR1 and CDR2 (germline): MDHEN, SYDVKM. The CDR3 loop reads CASTLLGTGDYEQYF.

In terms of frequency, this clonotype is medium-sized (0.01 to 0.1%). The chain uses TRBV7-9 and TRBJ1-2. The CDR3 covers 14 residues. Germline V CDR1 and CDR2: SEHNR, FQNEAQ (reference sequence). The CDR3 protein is CASSKGRADGGYTF.

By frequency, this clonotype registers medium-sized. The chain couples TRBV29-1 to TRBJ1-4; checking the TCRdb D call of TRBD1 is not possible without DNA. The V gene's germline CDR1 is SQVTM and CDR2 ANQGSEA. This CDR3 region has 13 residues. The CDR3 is CSVVSGRNEKLFF.

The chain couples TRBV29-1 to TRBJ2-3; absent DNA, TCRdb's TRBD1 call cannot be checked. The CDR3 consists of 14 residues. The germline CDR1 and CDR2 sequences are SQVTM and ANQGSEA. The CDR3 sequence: CSVPQGIGTDTQYF.

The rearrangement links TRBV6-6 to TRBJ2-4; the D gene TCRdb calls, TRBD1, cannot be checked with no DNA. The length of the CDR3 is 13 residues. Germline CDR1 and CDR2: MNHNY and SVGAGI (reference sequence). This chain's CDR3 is CASSYLDRNIQYF.

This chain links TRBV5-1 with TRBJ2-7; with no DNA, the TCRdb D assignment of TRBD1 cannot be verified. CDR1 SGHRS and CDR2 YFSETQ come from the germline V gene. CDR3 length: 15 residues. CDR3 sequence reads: CASSLLPTGGNEQYF.

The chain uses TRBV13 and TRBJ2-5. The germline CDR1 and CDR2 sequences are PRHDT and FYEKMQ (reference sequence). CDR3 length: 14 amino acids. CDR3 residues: CASSSRQDPDTQYF. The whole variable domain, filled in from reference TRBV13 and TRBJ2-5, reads AAGVIQSPRHLIKEKRETATLKCYPIPRHDTVYWYQQGPGQDPQFLISFYEKMQSDKGSIPDRFSAQQFSDYHSELNMSSLELGDSALYFCASSSRQDPDTQYFGPGTRLLVL.

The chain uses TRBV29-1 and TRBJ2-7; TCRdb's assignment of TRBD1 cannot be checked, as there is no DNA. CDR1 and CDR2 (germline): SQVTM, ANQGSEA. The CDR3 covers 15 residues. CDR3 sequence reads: CSVEDWGPTSYEQYF.

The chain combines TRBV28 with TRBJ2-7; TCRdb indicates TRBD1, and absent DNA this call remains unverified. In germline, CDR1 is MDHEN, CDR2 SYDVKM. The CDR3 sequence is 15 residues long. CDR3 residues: CASIPPGQPPYEQYF.

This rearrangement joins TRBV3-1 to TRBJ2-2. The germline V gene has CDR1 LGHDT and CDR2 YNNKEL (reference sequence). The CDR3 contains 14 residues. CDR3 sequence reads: CASRTKTVTGELFF.

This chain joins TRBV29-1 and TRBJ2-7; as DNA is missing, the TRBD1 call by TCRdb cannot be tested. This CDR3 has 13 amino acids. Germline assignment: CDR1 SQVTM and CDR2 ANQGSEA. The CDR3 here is CSAWTGNSYEQYF.

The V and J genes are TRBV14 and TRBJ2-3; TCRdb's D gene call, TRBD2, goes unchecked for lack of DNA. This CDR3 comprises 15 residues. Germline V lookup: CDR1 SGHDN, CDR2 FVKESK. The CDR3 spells CASSQGPSGTDTQYF.

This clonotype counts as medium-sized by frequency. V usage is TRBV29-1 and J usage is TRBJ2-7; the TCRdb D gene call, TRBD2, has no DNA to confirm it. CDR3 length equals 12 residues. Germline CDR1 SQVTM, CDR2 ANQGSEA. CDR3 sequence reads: CSARTSSHEQYF.

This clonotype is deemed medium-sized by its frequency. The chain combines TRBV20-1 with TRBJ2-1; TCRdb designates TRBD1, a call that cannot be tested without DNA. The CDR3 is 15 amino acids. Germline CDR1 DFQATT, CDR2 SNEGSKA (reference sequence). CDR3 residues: CSARPGIHSYNEQFF.

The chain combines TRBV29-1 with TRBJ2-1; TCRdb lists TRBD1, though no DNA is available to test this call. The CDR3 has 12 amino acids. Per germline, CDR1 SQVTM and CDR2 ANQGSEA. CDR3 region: CSAQGRGNEQFF.

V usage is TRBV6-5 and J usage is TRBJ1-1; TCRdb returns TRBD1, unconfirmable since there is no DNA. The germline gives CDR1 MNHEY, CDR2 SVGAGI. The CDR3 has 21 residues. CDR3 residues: CASSYGPPQRDRGSEKKLAFF.

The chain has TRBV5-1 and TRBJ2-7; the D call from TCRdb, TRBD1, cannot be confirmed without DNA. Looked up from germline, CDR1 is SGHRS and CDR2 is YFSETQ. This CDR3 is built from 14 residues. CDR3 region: CASTPGQGSHEQYF.

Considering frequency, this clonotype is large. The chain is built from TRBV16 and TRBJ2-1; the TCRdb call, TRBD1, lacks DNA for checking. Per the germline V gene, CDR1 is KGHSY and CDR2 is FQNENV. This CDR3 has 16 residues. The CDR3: CASSPPRGASHNEQFF.

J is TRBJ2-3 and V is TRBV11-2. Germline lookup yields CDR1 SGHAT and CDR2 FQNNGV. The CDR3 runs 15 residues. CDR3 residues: CASSLDRGITDTQYF.

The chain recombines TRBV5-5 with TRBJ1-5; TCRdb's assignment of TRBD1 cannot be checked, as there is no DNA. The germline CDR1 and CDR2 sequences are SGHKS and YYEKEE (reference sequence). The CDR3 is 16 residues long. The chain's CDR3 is CARPTPGHRLNQPQHF.

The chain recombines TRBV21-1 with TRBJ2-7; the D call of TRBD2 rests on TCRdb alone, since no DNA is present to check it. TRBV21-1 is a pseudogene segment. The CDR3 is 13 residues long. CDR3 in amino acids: CAPEGTNSYEQYF.